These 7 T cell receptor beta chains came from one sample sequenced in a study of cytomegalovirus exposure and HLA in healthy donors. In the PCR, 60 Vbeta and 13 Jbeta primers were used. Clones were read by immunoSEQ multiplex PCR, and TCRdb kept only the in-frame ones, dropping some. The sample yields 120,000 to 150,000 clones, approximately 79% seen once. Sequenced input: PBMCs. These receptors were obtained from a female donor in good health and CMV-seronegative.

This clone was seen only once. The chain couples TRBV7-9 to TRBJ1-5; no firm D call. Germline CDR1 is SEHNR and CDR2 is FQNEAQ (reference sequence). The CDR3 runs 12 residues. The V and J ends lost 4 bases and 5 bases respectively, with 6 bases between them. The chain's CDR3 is CASSSVDQPQHF. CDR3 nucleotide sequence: TGTGCCAGCAGCTCCGTTGATCAGCCCCAGCATTTT.

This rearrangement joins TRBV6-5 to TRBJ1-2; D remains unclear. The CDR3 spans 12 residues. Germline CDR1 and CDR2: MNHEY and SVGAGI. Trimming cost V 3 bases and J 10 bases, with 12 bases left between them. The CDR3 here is CASSYGGRDYTF. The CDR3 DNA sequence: TGTGCCAGCAGTTATGGCGGACGGGACTACACCTTC.

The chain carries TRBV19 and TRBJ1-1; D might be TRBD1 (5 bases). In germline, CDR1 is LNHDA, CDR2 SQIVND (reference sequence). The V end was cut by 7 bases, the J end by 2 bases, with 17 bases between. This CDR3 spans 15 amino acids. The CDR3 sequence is CASTPTPGGNTEAFF. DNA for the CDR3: TGTGCCAGTACTCCTACCCCCGGGGGTAACACTGAAGCTTTCTTT.

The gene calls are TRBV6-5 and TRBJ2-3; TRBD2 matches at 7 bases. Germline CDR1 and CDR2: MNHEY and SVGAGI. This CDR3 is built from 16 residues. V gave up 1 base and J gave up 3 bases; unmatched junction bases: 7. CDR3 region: CASSYFLAAATDTQYF. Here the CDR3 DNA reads TGTGCCAGCAGTTACTTTCTAGCGGCGGCGACAGATACGCAGTATTTT.

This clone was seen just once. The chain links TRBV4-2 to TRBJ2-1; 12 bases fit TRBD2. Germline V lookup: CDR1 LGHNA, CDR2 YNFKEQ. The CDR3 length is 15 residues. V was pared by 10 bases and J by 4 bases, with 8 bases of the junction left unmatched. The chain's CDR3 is CATRLAGDGYNEQFF. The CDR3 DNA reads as TGTGCCACCCGACTAGCGGGAGATGGTTACAATGAGCAGTTCTTC.

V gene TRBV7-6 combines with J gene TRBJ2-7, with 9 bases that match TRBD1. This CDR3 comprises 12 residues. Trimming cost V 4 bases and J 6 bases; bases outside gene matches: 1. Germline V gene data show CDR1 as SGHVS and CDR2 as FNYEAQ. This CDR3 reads CASSSTGGEQYF. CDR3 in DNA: TGTGCCAGCAGCTCGACAGGGGGCGAGCAGTACTTC.

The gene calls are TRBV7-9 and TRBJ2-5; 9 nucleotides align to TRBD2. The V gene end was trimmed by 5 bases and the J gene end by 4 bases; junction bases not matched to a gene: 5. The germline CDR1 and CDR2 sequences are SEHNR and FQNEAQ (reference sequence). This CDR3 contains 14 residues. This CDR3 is CASSPVAGVETQYF. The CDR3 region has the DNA TGTGCCAGCAGCCCCGTAGCGGGAGTAGAGACCCAGTACTTC.